This T cell receptor beta chain comes out of a study of blood T cell repertoires in COVID-19. Study-wide background: PBMCs, B-cell-depleted T cells, or T cells provided the cDNA or gDNA that made up the material.

Unmatched junction bases numbered 8, after V lost 7 bases and J lost 0 bases. The CDR3 consists of 15 residues. Germline CDR1 SQVTM, CDR2 ANQGSEA. Authors' analysis steps: Counts of nucleated cells, estimated from reference gene primer amplification, were obtained. TCRdb's table, derived via immunoSEQ multiplex PCR, lists solely in-frame clones and lacks some. V, J and clone size are those of that table, while D and trimming were read from the DNA. The sample lists 150,000 to 200,000 clones, around 94% occurring once. Sequencing was done on a sample of peripheral blood. This sequence joins TRBV29-1 and TRBJ2-1; 8 nucleotides match TRBD1. This receptor was identified in a man aged 25 to 40 with COVID-19, enrolled during active disease. CDR3 sequence: CSAPRTGSSYNEQFF. CDR3 in DNA: TGCAGCGCCCCAAGGACAGGGAGCTCCTACAATGAGCAGTTCTTC.